One and the same sample provided the 9 T cell receptor beta chains below, sequenced in a study of spatial heterogeneity in lung cancer. These TCRs are of unknown antigen specificity. Whole-study findings and limits: Counts of expanded alpha and beta TCRs within tumors tracked the tumor nonsynonymous mutation count.

MiXCR, run by TCRdb on the 5' RACE reads, gives a single entry per CDR3 protein. The sample carries about 15,000 distinct CDR3 sequences, under 7% recorded once. The time point: sample taken at primary tumor resection. Specimen: lung tumor tissue, collected at surgery. These receptors originate from a male donor with early-stage non-small cell lung cancer.

The J gene is TRBJ2-5, the V gene TRBV20-1, with 16 bases matching TRBD2. The V gene end was trimmed by 5 bases and the J gene end by 5 bases; junction bases not matched to a gene: 8. CDR1 DFQATT and CDR2 SNEGSKA come from the germline V gene (reference sequence). There are 16 residues in the CDR3. CDR3 amino acids: CSARGTSGGASETQYF. CDR3 sequence (DNA): TGCAGTGCTCGCGGGACTAGCGGGGGGGCGTCTGAGACCCAGTACTTC.

This clonotype was counted ten times or more. This chain joins TRBV20-1 and TRBJ2-7, with TRBD2 matching 13 bases. After removal of 6 bases from V and 3 bases from J, the junction contained 8 bases not matched to a gene. This CDR3 spans 15 amino acids. Germline lookup yields CDR1 DFQATT and CDR2 SNEGSKA (reference sequence). In DNA, the CDR3 is TGCAGTGCAACTGGACTAGCGGGAGCCGGCTACGAGCAGTACTTC. Protein: CSATGLAGAGYEQYF.

This clonotype was counted only a few times. This rearrangement joins TRBV28 to TRBJ1-1; no clear D gene. The length of the CDR3 is 12 residues. Trimming stripped 6 bases from V and 9 bases from J, with 14 bases between. The germline V gene has CDR1 MDHEN and CDR2 SYDVKM. The DNA for the CDR3 is TGTGCCAGCAGCAATACACTGAGGCAAGCTTTCTTT. This translates into CASSNTLRQAFF.

This clonotype has ten or more counts. The gene calls are TRBV6-5 and TRBJ2-1; TRBD1 aligns across 7 bases. V shed 7 bases, J shed 6 bases, and the junction held 9 bases outside the gene matches. The CDR3 is 14 residues long. Germline V CDR1 and CDR2: MNHEY, SVGAGI. The CDR3 bases are TGTGCCAGCACCCAGACGGACAGGTTCAATGAGCAGTTCTTC. Translated, it gives CASTQTDRFNEQFF.

This clonotype has at least ten counts. CDR3 sequence reads: CASSGTSGNYEQYF. Here the CDR3 DNA reads TGTGCCAGCTCAGGGACTAGCGGGAACTACGAGCAGTACTTC. The V and J genes are TRBV18 and TRBJ2-7; TRBD2 aligns across 13 bases. CDR1 KGHSH and CDR2 LQKENI come from the germline V gene. V was pared by 5 bases and J by 3 bases, with 1 base of the junction left unmatched. The CDR3 runs to 14 residues.

This clonotype came up many times. The chain couples TRBV7-2 to TRBJ2-2, with D possibly matching TRBD2 (6 bases). Deletions cut 5 bases from V and 0 bases from J, with 10 bases between. This CDR3 is 15 amino acids long. Germline CDR1 and CDR2: SGHTA and FQGNSA. The CDR3 DNA reads TGTGCCAGCAGCGCCCGGGGGACGAACACCGGGGAGCTGTTTTTT. It is translated as CASSARGTNTGELFF.

This clonotype is medium-sized in the sample. The CDR3 coding sequence is TGTGCCAGCAGCGTAGGGTCAGGGGTGAATGAAAAACTGTTTTTT. This translates into CASSVGSGVNEKLFF. The gene calls are TRBV9 and TRBJ1-4; weak D call: TRBD1 (6 bases). CDR3 length equals 15 residues. Per the germline V gene, CDR1 is SGDLS and CDR2 is YYNGEE. V was trimmed by 0 bases and J by 5 bases, leaving 11 bases between them.

This clonotype was seen many times. The V gene is TRBV6-1, the J gene TRBJ1-6; 8 bases agree with TRBD1. The CDR3 has 15 amino acids. Trimming took 5 bases from V and 6 from J; bases not matched to a gene: 6. Germline assignment: CDR1 MNHNS and CDR2 SASEGT. The CDR3 sequence is CASSQPGQGNSPLHF. As DNA, the CDR3 is TGTGCCAGCAGTCAACCAGGACAGGGTAATTCACCCCTCCACTTT.

This clonotype has at least ten counts. The rearrangement links TRBV20-1 to TRBJ2-7; either TRBD1 or TRBD2 may fit D (5 bases each). Trimming left V 0 bases short and J 3 bases short, with 12 bases between. Germline CDR1 is DFQATT and CDR2 is SNEGSKA (reference sequence). CDR3 size: 14 residues. This chain's CDR3 is CSARDFGGNYEQYF. The CDR3 DNA reads TGCAGTGCTAGAGATTTTGGGGGTAACTACGAGCAGTACTTC.